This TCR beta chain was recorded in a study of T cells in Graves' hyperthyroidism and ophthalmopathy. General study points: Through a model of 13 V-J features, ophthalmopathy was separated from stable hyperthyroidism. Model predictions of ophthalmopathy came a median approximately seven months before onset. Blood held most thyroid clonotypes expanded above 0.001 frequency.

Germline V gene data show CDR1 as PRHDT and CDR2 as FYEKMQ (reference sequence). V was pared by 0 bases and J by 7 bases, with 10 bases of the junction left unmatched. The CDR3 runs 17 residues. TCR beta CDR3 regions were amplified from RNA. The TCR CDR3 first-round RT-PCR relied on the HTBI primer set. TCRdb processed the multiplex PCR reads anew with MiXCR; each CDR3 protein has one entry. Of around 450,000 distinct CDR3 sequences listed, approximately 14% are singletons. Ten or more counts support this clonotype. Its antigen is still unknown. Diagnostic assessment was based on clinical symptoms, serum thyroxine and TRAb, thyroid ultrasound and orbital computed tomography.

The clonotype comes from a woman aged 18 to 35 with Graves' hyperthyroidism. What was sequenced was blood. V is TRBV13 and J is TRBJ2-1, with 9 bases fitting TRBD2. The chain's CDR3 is CASSLGSLAGRRNEQFF. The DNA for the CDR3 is TGTGCCAGCAGCTTAGGGTCTCTAGCGGGGAGAAGGAATGAGCAGTTCTTC. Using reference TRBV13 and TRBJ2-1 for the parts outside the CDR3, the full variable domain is AAGVIQSPRHLIKEKRETATLKCYPIPRHDTVYWYQQGPGQDPQFLISFYEKMQSDKGSIPDRFSAQQFSDYHSELNMSSLELGDSALYFCASSLGSLAGRRNEQFFGPGTRLTVL.